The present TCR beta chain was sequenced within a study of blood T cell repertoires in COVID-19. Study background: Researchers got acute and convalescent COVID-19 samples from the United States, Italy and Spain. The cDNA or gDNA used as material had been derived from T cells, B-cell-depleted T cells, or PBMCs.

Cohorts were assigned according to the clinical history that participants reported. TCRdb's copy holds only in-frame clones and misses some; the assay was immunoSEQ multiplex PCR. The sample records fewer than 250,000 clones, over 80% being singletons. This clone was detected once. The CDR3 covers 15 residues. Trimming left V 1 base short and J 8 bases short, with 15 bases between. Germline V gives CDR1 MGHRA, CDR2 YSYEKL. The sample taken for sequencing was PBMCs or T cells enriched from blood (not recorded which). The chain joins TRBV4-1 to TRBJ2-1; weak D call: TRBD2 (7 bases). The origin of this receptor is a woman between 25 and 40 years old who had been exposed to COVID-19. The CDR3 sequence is CASSQGWGGRHEQFF. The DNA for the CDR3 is TGCGCCAGCAGCCAAGGGTGGGGGGGCCGCCATGAGCAGTTCTTC.